The next 32 T cell receptor beta chains were all read from a single sample in a study of cytomegalovirus exposure and HLA in healthy donors. Both 60 Vbeta primers and 13 Jbeta primers went into the PCR. TCRdb keeps only in-frame clones here, not all; method: immunoSEQ multiplex PCR. The table shows 100,000 or so clones, with 60% to 85% occurring only once. The sequencing input was PBMCs. Receptors originate from a female donor in good health and CMV-seropositive.

This clone was found once. This chain joins TRBV7-2 and TRBJ1-3; D ambiguous. CDR3 length equals 13 residues. Germline V gene sequence: CDR1 SGHTA, CDR2 FQGNSA. V gave up 1 base and J gave up 3 bases, with 4 bases separating them. This CDR3 reads CASSLVRGNTIYF. The DNA for the CDR3 is TGTGCCAGCAGCTTAGTTCGTGGAAACACCATATATTTT.

V gene TRBV5-4 combines with J gene TRBJ2-2; 9 bases map to TRBD1. The CDR3 spans 17 residues. The germline gives CDR1 SGHNT, CDR2 YYREEE (reference sequence). The J segment lost 1 base and the V segment lost 4 bases, leaving 8 bases of the junction unmatched. The CDR3 reads CASSLDRGSGNTGELFF. CDR3 bases: TGTGCCAGCAGCCTGGACAGGGGCTCGGGGAACACCGGGGAGCTGTTTTTT.

This chain links TRBV5-3 with TRBJ1-5; 7 positions match TRBD1. TRBV5-3 is labeled an ORF, and its function is uncertain. With V trimmed by 5 bases and J by 7 bases, 12 bases remained unmatched. CDR3 length equals 15 residues. CDR3 in DNA: TGTGCCAGAAGACCACAGGGGCCCTTGCGCCAGCCCCAGCATTTT. This sequence encodes CARRPQGPLRQPQHF.

The chain joins TRBV2 to TRBJ1-5, with a weak D call TRBD1 (6 bases). Deletions cut 1 base from V and 2 bases from J, with 12 bases between. This CDR3 has 16 residues. The germline V gene has CDR1 SNHLY and CDR2 FYNNEI. CDR3 sequence reads: CASSEEAGARNQPQHF. The CDR3, as DNA: TGTGCCAGCAGTGAAGAGGCAGGGGCACGCAATCAGCCCCAGCATTTT.

This clone was seen only once. The chain employs TRBV6-6 and TRBJ1-5; possibly TRBD1 for D (6 bases). Trimming took 5 bases from V and 10 from J, leaving 15 bases between them. The germline CDR1 and CDR2 sequences are MNHNY and SVGAGI (reference sequence). The CDR3 is 13 residues long. The DNA for the CDR3 is TGTGCCAGCAGTGGGGACAATTGGCGTCCCCAGCATTTT. Amino acid sequence: CASSGDNWRPQHF.

The V gene is TRBV2, the J gene TRBJ2-5; 8 nucleotides line up with TRBD1. The germline gives CDR1 SNHLY, CDR2 FYNNEI. The CDR3 loop spans 14 amino acids. V trimming: 7 bases; J trimming: 4 bases; junction bases outside the gene matches: 8. In DNA, the CDR3 is TGTGCCAGCACCAACCAGGGGGCCCCAGAGACCCAGTACTTC. Protein sequence: CASTNQGAPETQYF.

The sample holds a few counts of this clone. DNA for the CDR3: TGTGCCAGCAGTCGGCTTATGTTGACAGTCAGCAATCAGCCCCAGCATTTT. This translates into CASSRLMLTVSNQPQHF. The chain employs TRBV2 and TRBJ1-5; D is possibly TRBD1 (5 bases). Trimming took 5 bases from V and 1 from J, leaving 18 bases between them. The CDR3 contains 17 residues. Per germline, CDR1 SNHLY and CDR2 FYNNEI.

This chain links TRBV29-1 with TRBJ2-5; 7 bases line up with TRBD1. The CDR3 sequence is 16 residues long. V gave up 6 bases and J gave up 1 base; unmatched junction bases: 14. Germline V gene sequence: CDR1 SQVTM, CDR2 ANQGSEA. CDR3 residues: CSVGGSTTGLQETQYF. Written as DNA, the CDR3 is TGCAGCGTCGGTGGGTCCACGACAGGGCTCCAAGAGACCCAGTACTTC.

V is TRBV7-9 and J is TRBJ1-2; 10 bases align to TRBD1. Per germline, CDR1 SEHNR and CDR2 FQNEAQ (reference sequence). The V gene end was trimmed by 5 bases and the J gene end by 4 bases; junction bases not matched to a gene: 10. This CDR3 comprises 16 residues. The CDR3 sequence: CASSTGTGVVGYGYTF. DNA of the CDR3: TGTGCCAGCAGCACCGGGACAGGGGTAGTCGGCTATGGCTACACCTTC.

The V call is TRBV4-2, the J call TRBJ2-4, with 7 bases fitting TRBD2. V lost 1 base, J lost 6 bases, and 6 bases stayed unmatched. CDR1 and CDR2 from the germline V gene are LGHNA and YNFKEQ. CDR3 size: 15 residues. DNA of the CDR3: TGTGCCAGCAGCCAAGGGGGGGGGAGGGGAAACATTCAGTACTTC. Encoded protein: CASSQGGGRGNIQYF.

The V gene is TRBV6-4, the J gene TRBJ2-1; a possible D gene is TRBD2 (6 bases). This CDR3 contains 15 residues. Germline V lookup: CDR1 MRHNA, CDR2 SNTAGT. V lost 0 bases and J 10 bases, leaving 16 bases between the germline ends. The CDR3 loop is CASSDSDRASGEQFF. CDR3 coding DNA: TGTGCCAGCAGTGACTCGGATAGGGCCAGCGGGGAGCAGTTCTTC.

The V gene is TRBV7-3, the J gene TRBJ2-1; 7 bases are a match to TRBD2. V dropped 4 bases and J dropped 3; count of bases not matched to a gene: 9. This CDR3 region has 16 residues. CDR1 SGHTA and CDR2 FQGTGA come from the germline V gene. CDR3 protein: CASSSLGTTIYNEQFF. CDR3 bases: TGTGCCAGCAGCTCTCTCGGGACTACAATCTACAATGAGCAGTTCTTC.

In its sample, this clone was seen once. The chain couples TRBV2 to TRBJ2-2; TRBD2 agrees at 11 bases. This CDR3 region has 15 residues. The germline V gene has CDR1 SNHLY and CDR2 FYNNEI. V trimming: 6 bases; J trimming: 0 bases; junction bases outside the gene matches: 0. The CDR3 protein is CASRTSGANTGELFF. CDR3 nucleotide sequence: TGTGCCAGCAGGACTAGCGGGGCGAACACCGGGGAGCTGTTTTTT.

This clone was seen only once. The rearrangement uses TRBV6-5 and TRBJ2-2; TRBD1 might be the D (6 bases). V gave up 6 bases and J gave up 6 bases, with 11 bases separating them. The CDR3 length is 13 residues. Germline CDR1 reads MNHEY; CDR2 reads SVGAGI. CDR3 DNA: TGTGCCAGCAGATCAACAGGGTCCGGGGAGCTGTTTTTT. It encodes CASRSTGSGELFF.

The chain is built from TRBV7-2 and TRBJ2-6; D might be TRBD2 (5 bases). Germline-derived CDR1 and CDR2 are SGHTA and FQGNSA. The V end lost 1 base, the J end lost 1 base, and 11 bases lay between the germline ends. The CDR3 extends over 17 amino acids. CDR3 sequence (DNA): TGTGCCAGCAGCTTAGTAACGGGATTATCTGGGGCCAACGTCCTGACTTTC. It is translated as CASSLVTGLSGANVLTF.

The chain joins TRBV7-8 to TRBJ1-2; TRBD1 aligns across 7 bases. Per germline, CDR1 SGHVS and CDR2 FQNEAQ. The CDR3 covers 15 residues. V gave up 4 bases and J gave up 7 bases; unmatched junction bases: 12. The CDR3 loop is CASSSLRTGESGYTF. For the CDR3, the DNA is TGTGCCAGCAGCTCCCTCAGGACAGGTGAAAGTGGCTACACCTTC.

This clone showed up just once. The CDR3 DNA reads as TGTGCCAGCAGCGTCCGGGGCCAAGAGACCCAGTACTTC. It translates to CASSVRGQETQYF. The V gene is TRBV5-4, the J gene TRBJ2-5; a weak D match, TRBD2 (5 bases). V lost 4 bases to trimming and J lost 1 base, with 8 bases between them. CDR3 length: 13 residues. Germline V CDR1 and CDR2: SGHNT, YYREEE (reference sequence). The full variable domain, with the rest looked up from reference TRBV5-4 and TRBJ2-5, is ETGVTQSPTHLIKTRGQQVTLRCSSQSGHNTVSWYQQALGQGPQFIFQYYREEENGRGNFPPRFSGLQFPNYSSELNVNALELDDSALYLCASSVRGQETQYFGPGTRLLVL.

The chain is built from TRBV15 and TRBJ2-2; TRBD2 matches at 11 bases. Unmatched junction bases numbered 11, after V lost 5 bases and J lost 3 bases. The CDR3 spans 18 residues. The V gene's germline CDR1 is LNHNV and CDR2 YYDKDF (reference sequence). The CDR3 bases are TGTGCCACCAGCGATGTACTAGCGGGAGTCGTCGACACCGGGGAGCTGTTTTTT. Translating gives CATSDVLAGVVDTGELFF. Full variable domain (rest looked up from reference TRBV15 and TRBJ2-2): DAMVIQNPRYQVTQFGKPVTLSCSQTLNHNVMYWYQQKSSQAPKLLFHYYDKDFNNEADTPDNFQSRRPNTSFCFLDIRSPGLGDTAMYLCATSDVLAGVVDTGELFFGEGSRLTVL.

Notes on this clone: An end of the junction differs from the germline gene, which may be a read error. The rearrangement joins TRBV7-7 to TRBJ2-5, with TRBD1 identical over 8 bases. The CDR3 covers 13 residues. The germline V gene has CDR1 SSHAT and CDR2 FNYEAQ (reference sequence). The CDR3 DNA is TGTGCTAGCAGCAAGGGACAGGTGGAGACCCAGTACTTC. Its translation is CASSKGQVETQYF. The complete variable domain, with remaining parts taken from reference TRBV7-7 and TRBJ2-5, reads GAGVSQSPRYKVTKRGQDVTLRCDPISSHATLYWYQQALGQGPEFLTYFNYEAQPDKSGLPSDRFSAERPEGSISTLTIQRTEQRDSAMYRCASSKGQVETQYFGPGTRLLVL.

This clone was found once. The chain employs TRBV27 and TRBJ1-2, with TRBD1 matching 7 bases. This CDR3 contains 13 residues. V was pared by 6 bases and J by 2 bases, with 3 bases of the junction left unmatched. Germline CDR1 reads MNHEY; CDR2 reads SMNVEV (reference sequence). The CDR3 loop is CASRAGQNYGYTF. As DNA, the CDR3 is TGTGCCAGCAGGGCGGGACAGAACTATGGCTACACCTTC.

The chain joins TRBV5-1 to TRBJ1-1, with 8 bases identical to TRBD1. In germline, CDR1 is SGHRS, CDR2 YFSETQ. The CDR3 has 16 residues. The V segment lost 4 bases and the J segment 0 bases; nucleotides outside the gene matches: 8. This CDR3 reads CASSIWTGTMNTEAFF. CDR3 nucleotides: TGCGCCAGCAGCATTTGGACAGGGACGATGAACACTGAAGCTTTCTTT.

This clone is a singleton in its sample. The V gene is TRBV7-2, the J gene TRBJ2-1; 8 bases are a match to TRBD2. Germline loops: CDR1 SGHTA, CDR2 FQGNSA. The CDR3 has 17 amino acids. J gave up 7 bases and V 3 bases, and 14 bases lay outside the gene matches. The CDR3 DNA reads as TGTGCCAGCAGCTTCCAAGTGCTGGCGGGAGGTAGGAATGAGCAGTTCTTC. It yields the protein CASSFQVLAGGRNEQFF.

This clone was seen only a few times. This sequence joins TRBV19 and TRBJ1-2; TRBD1 aligns across 8 bases. Germline CDR1 LNHDA, CDR2 SQIVND (reference sequence). After removal of 5 bases from V and 6 bases from J, the junction contained 11 bases not matched to a gene. The CDR3 covers 15 residues. The CDR3 DNA reads TGTGCCAGTAGTCCATGGGGGACAGGAGTCCATGGCTACACCTTC. Protein product: CASSPWGTGVHGYTF.

This chain connects TRBV28 to TRBJ2-1, with TRBD2 matching 9 bases. Germline V gene sequence: CDR1 MDHEN, CDR2 SYDVKM. CDR3 size: 15 residues. Losses at the gene ends were 4 bases for V and 6 bases for J; bases not matched to a gene: 7. CDR3 bases: TGTGCCAGCAGTTCCCCCCCTAGCGGGATCAATGAGCAGTTCTTC. Translated, it gives CASSSPPSGINEQFF.

This clone has only one observation. The V and J genes are TRBV5-1 and TRBJ1-1, with D possibly TRBD1 on 6 matching bases. This CDR3 comprises 14 residues. V was clipped by 4 bases and J by 4 bases, with 14 bases between them. Germline CDR1 and CDR2: SGHRS and YFSETQ. CDR3 amino acids: CASSGTGLGTEAFF. Here the CDR3 DNA reads TGCGCCAGCAGCGGTACAGGGTTAGGCACTGAAGCTTTCTTT. Filled out from reference TRBV5-1 and TRBJ1-1, the complete variable domain reads KAGVTQTPRYLIKTRGQQVTLSCSPISGHRSVSWYQQTPGQGLQFLFEYFSETQRNKGNFPGRFSGRQFSNSRSEMNVSTLELGDSALYLCASSGTGLGTEAFFGQGTRLTVV.

This sequence joins TRBV4-3 and TRBJ2-1; a weak D match, TRBD2 (7 bases). The V end was cut by 1 base, the J end by 8 bases, with 18 bases between. The germline V gene has CDR1 LGHNA and CDR2 YSLEER. This CDR3 is 16 amino acids long. The CDR3 is CASSQGRGAGRDEQFF. In DNA, the CDR3 is TGCGCCAGCAGCCAAGGACGGGGGGCGGGTCGGGATGAGCAGTTCTTC.

In its sample, this clone was seen a few times. The chain uses TRBV19 and TRBJ1-1; TRBD1 is a possible D gene (6 bases). Germline CDR1 LNHDA, CDR2 SQIVND (reference sequence). V was pared by 5 bases and J by 2 bases, with 15 bases between. This CDR3 spans 15 amino acids. This chain's CDR3 is CASSPQGNRNTEAFF. As DNA, the CDR3 is TGTGCCAGTAGTCCACAGGGTAATCGCAACACTGAAGCTTTCTTT.

This clone has just a few counts. The chain links TRBV5-1 to TRBJ2-1; TRBD2 matches at 12 bases. V lost 3 bases and J lost 6; bases outside the gene matches: 7. This CDR3 comprises 16 residues. CDR1 is SGHRS, CDR2 YFSETQ, per germline. The CDR3 DNA reads TGCGCCAGCAGCTCTAGGACTAGCGGGATCGCCAATGAGCAGTTCTTC. It specifies CASSSRTSGIANEQFF. Filled out from reference TRBV5-1 and TRBJ2-1, the complete variable domain reads KAGVTQTPRYLIKTRGQQVTLSCSPISGHRSVSWYQQTPGQGLQFLFEYFSETQRNKGNFPGRFSGRQFSNSRSEMNVSTLELGDSALYLCASSSRTSGIANEQFFGPGTRLTVL.

DNA for the CDR3: TGTGCCAGCAGCTCAAGGGGACAAGTGAACACTGAAGCTTTCTTT. This encodes CASSSRGQVNTEAFF. The genes are TRBV11-2 and TRBJ1-1; perhaps TRBD1 as D (6 bases). CDR3 length: 15 amino acids. Germline V CDR1 and CDR2: SGHAT, FQNNGV. Trimming pared 4 bases from V and 0 bases from J, leaving 12 bases between.

The V gene is TRBV5-1, the J gene TRBJ2-1; 7 nucleotides align to TRBD2. The germline CDR1 and CDR2 sequences are SGHRS and YFSETQ. This CDR3 comprises 14 residues. J was trimmed by 8 bases and V by 8 bases; bases with no gene match: 13. In DNA, the CDR3 is TGCGCCAGTCAGACGACAGCGGGAAGCTATGAGCAGTTCTTC. As protein: CASQTTAGSYEQFF.

The rearrangement uses TRBV15 and TRBJ2-5, with D maybe TRBD2 (6 bases). The CDR3 spans 14 residues. V gave up 1 base and J gave up 2 bases, with 8 bases separating them. The V gene's germline CDR1 is LNHNV and CDR2 YYDKDF (reference sequence). The CDR3 protein is CATSRGGLQETQYF. In nucleotides, the CDR3 is TGTGCCACCAGCAGAGGGGGACTGCAAGAGACCCAGTACTTC.

The rearrangement joins TRBV28 to TRBJ2-7, with 7 bases lining up with TRBD1. The V gene end was trimmed by 9 bases and the J gene end by 2 bases; junction bases not matched to a gene: 4. This CDR3 has 12 amino acids. Germline loops: CDR1 MDHEN, CDR2 SYDVKM. The CDR3 sequence is CASSTGTYEQYF. DNA for the CDR3: TGTGCCAGTTCGACAGGGACCTACGAGCAGTACTTC.